One sample yielded the 2 T cell receptor beta chains listed below, sequenced in a study of T cell repertoires in cytomegalovirus infection (dated by TCRdb to the late 2010s). No cognate antigen is known for these TCRs. The sample's treatment or condition, from its label and the paper: in vitro stimulation with specific CMV peptide epitopes to enrich CMV-specific T cells. The sequencer listed for this sample is Illumina HiSeq 1500. TCRdb took the public reads, trimmed them with fastp at Q25, ran MiXCR for clone calling and kept in-frame beta chains. Each entry is one CDR3 protein sequence, shown with its most common DNA and genes. The sample records hundreds of thousands of distinct CDR3 sequences, about 44% of which are singletons. Roughly two fifths of the sample goes to the ten largest clones. Sequenced here: cultured PBMCs, sampled from culture after CMV antigen stimulation. These receptors were taken from a human donor in good health (CMV status not recorded). Some clones in this sample may be carry-over from other donors' samples.

This chain connects TRBV7-2 to TRBJ1-6, with D possibly matching TRBD1 (6 bases). The CDR3 loop spans 14 amino acids. V lost 8 bases, J lost 9 bases, and 17 bases lay in between. CDR1 is SGHTA and CDR2 is FQGNSA in the germline V gene. The CDR3 DNA reads TGTGCCAGCTCCCCCTGGCAGGGGAGTTCACCCCTCCACTTT. Amino acids: CASSPWQGSSPLHF.

This chain uses TRBV15 with TRBJ1-5; possible D gene TRBD1, 5 bases. Germline V gene lookup returns CDR1 LNHNV and CDR2 YYDKDF (reference sequence). This CDR3 has 14 amino acids. The V end lost 3 bases, the J end lost 2 bases, and 8 bases lay between the germline ends. CDR3 sequence: CATSSRDGNQPQHF. The DNA for the CDR3 is TGTGCCACCAGCAGCAGGGATGGCAATCAGCCCCAGCATTTT.